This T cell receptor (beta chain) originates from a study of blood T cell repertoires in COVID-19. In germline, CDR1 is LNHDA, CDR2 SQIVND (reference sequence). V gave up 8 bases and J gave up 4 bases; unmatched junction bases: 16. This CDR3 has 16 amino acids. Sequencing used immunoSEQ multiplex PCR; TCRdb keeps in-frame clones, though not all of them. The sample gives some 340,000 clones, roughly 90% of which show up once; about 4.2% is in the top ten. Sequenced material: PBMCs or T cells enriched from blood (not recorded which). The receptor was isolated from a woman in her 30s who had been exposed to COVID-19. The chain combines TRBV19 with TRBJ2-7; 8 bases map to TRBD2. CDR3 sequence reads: CASPSWSGGLKYEQYF. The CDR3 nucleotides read TGTGCCAGTCCTTCCTGGAGCGGGGGCCTCAAATACGAGCAGTACTTC. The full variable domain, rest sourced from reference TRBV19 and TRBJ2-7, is DGGITQSPKYLFRKEGQNVTLSCEQNLNHDAMYWYRQDPGQGLRLIYYSQIVNDFQKGDIAEGYSVSREKKESFPLTVTSAQKNPTAFYLCASPSWSGGLKYEQYFGPGTRLTVT.